A selection of T cell receptor beta chains follows, all from one sample in a study of PD-1 blockade in mismatch repair-deficient tumors. Profiling relied on immunoSEQ multiplex PCR, and the TCRdb table lists in-frame clones only, not all of them. The profile shows more than 95,000 clones, 85% to 90% of them singletons. The sample consisted of peripheral blood, taken 44 weeks after starting pembrolizumab. All receptors derive from an adult with mismatch repair-deficient cancer. The conserved cysteine and the conserved F or W are not part of the CDR3 here.

cdr3_aa: ASSSDRGRNEQY; j_call: TRBJ2-7; v_call: TRBV4-3
cdr3_aa: ASSYVGRPYEQY; j_call: TRBJ2-7; v_call: TRBV6-5
cdr3_aa: ASTQPRGGQPQH; j_call: TRBJ1-5; v_call: TRBV6-1
cdr3_aa: ASSLIQVNSYEQY; j_call: TRBJ2-7; v_call: TRBV11-2
cdr3_aa: ASLRVNTEAF; j_call: TRBJ1-1; v_call: TRBV12-5
cdr3_aa: ASTWSSIRETQY; j_call: TRBJ2-5; v_call: TRBV7-9
cdr3_aa: ASSLGIRDPPRETQY; j_call: TRBJ2-5; v_call: TRBV7-2
cdr3_aa: ASSRGGQGYNEQF; j_call: TRBJ2-1; v_call: TRBV11-1
cdr3_aa: ASSRLAGVGNEQF; j_call: TRBJ2-1; v_call: TRBV7-2
cdr3_aa: ASSSLDLREGKETQY; j_call: TRBJ2-5; v_call: TRBV7-3
cdr3_aa: ASSGTTGGRRGYT; j_call: TRBJ1-2; v_call: TRBV9
cdr3_aa: ASSLGLGDPVATDTQY; j_call: TRBJ2-3; v_call: TRBV19
cdr3_aa: AISESGYSNQPQH; j_call: TRBJ1-5; v_call: TRBV10-3
cdr3_aa: ASSPETSVHNEQF; j_call: TRBJ2-1; v_call: TRBV5-4
cdr3_aa: ASSPLPGTSSSSYNEQF; j_call: TRBJ2-1; v_call: TRBV11-2
cdr3_aa: ASSPWTSGVDEQF; j_call: TRBJ2-1; v_call: TRBV7-8
cdr3_aa: ASSRGGRQETQY; j_call: TRBJ2-5; v_call: TRBV5-4
cdr3_aa: ASSLYAVGDEKLF; j_call: TRBJ1-4; v_call: TRBV5-4
cdr3_aa: SVRRSLQNTEAF; j_call: TRBJ1-1; v_call: TRBV29-1
cdr3_aa: ATRTGAYEQY; j_call: TRBJ2-7; v_call: TRBV6-6
cdr3_aa: ASSETAPGGQPQH; j_call: TRBJ1-5; v_call: TRBV2
cdr3_aa: ASSFRGVGDEQF; j_call: TRBJ2-1; v_call: TRBV7-9
cdr3_aa: ASSFSGRVMNEQF; j_call: TRBJ2-1; v_call: TRBV7-6
cdr3_aa: ASSSGGRADTEAF; j_call: TRBJ1-1; v_call: TRBV11-1
cdr3_aa: ASTVTPGQGNQPQH; j_call: TRBJ1-5; v_call: TRBV19
cdr3_aa: ASSYSWGAYEQY; j_call: TRBJ2-7; v_call: TRBV6-5
cdr3_aa: ASLPWEASYNEQF; j_call: TRBJ2-1; v_call: TRBV28
cdr3_aa: ASSALGTGRTEAF; j_call: TRBJ1-1; v_call: TRBV11-3
cdr3_aa: ASSQDRQGIDTQY; j_call: TRBJ2-3; v_call: TRBV14